The text below deals with one T cell receptor beta chain. Authors' processing steps: Researchers report that nucleated cell counts were estimated from reference gene primer amplification. Profiled with immunoSEQ multiplex PCR; TCRdb holds only in-frame clones, not every one. V, J and clone size derive from that table, while D and trimming were established from the DNA sequence. The sample lists approximately 300,000 clones, 85% to 90% seen once, with around 0.96% in the top ten. This sample is drawn from a study of blood T cell repertoires in COVID-19. Study context: Acute and convalescent COVID-19 specimens originated in the United States, Italy and Spain.

This CDR3 has 14 amino acids. CDR1 and CDR2 from the germline V gene are GTSNPN and SVGIG (reference sequence). Trimming stripped 0 bases from V and 3 bases from J, with 11 bases between. The sample was peripheral blood. The V gene is TRBV30, the J gene TRBJ1-2, with a tentative D call TRBD1 (5 bases). The TCR originated in a woman aged 35 to 49 with COVID-19, enrolled during active disease. For the CDR3, the DNA is TGTGCCTGGAGTGTACCTGGGACTGACTATGGCTACACCTTC. Encoded protein: CAWSVPGTDYGYTF. Filled out from reference TRBV30 and TRBJ1-2, the complete variable domain reads SQTIHQWPATLVQPVGSPLSLECTVEGTSNPNLYWYRQAAGRGLQLLFYSVGIGQISSEVPQNLSASRPQDRQFILSSKKLLLSDSGFYLCAWSVPGTDYGYTFGSGTRLTVV.